The 29 T cell receptor beta chains below were found in one sample sequenced in a study of metastatic and nonmetastatic thyroid tumors (TCRdb year 2020). Library preparation used PCR. TCRdb records Illumina HiSeq 4000 as the sequencer. TCRdb trimmed public reads at Q25 via fastp, called clones via MiXCR and kept in-frame beta chains. Present in this sample are thousands of clones, 35% of which were seen just once. The top ten constitute 40% to 50% of the sample. Before undergoing thyroid surgery, none of the patients had been given any kind of treatment. Sequenced input: adjacent normal tissue. These receptors were collected from a male donor with papillary thyroid cancer or a benign thyroid nodule (not recorded which). Some clones in this sample may be carry-over from other donors' samples.

V and J are TRBV6-1 and TRBJ2-7; D may be TRBD1 or TRBD2 (5 bases each). Per germline, CDR1 MNHNS and CDR2 SASEGT. Trimming cost V 1 base and J 2 bases, with 18 bases left between them. The CDR3 length is 17 residues. CDR3 protein: CASSEDGGLGLPYEQYF. The CDR3 bases are TGTGCCAGCAGTGAAGATGGGGGTTTAGGACTTCCCTACGAGCAGTACTTC.

The rearrangement uses TRBV15 and TRBJ1-2, with 9 bases matching TRBD1. CDR3 length equals 18 residues. Germline CDR1 and CDR2: LNHNV and YYDKDF (reference sequence). Unmatched junction bases numbered 9, after V lost 1 base and J lost 0 bases. CDR3 amino acids: CATSRGRTGDLPNYGYTF. CDR3 DNA sequence: TGTGCCACCAGCAGAGGCCGGACAGGGGACCTCCCTAACTATGGCTACACCTTC. Together with reference TRBV15 and TRBJ1-2, the CDR3 gives the full variable domain: DAMVIQNPRYQVTQFGKPVTLSCSQTLNHNVMYWYQQKSSQAPKLLFHYYDKDFNNEADTPDNFQSRRPNTSFCFLDIRSPGLGDTAMYLCATSRGRTGDLPNYGYTFGSGTRLTVV.

This clone has just a few counts. The chain employs TRBV5-1 and TRBJ2-7; D is uncertain. The length of the CDR3 is 15 residues. CDR1 and CDR2 (germline): SGHRS, YFSETQ. Trimming cost V 6 bases and J 0 bases, with 16 bases left between them. DNA for the CDR3: TGCGCCAGCACCCCCTCGGAGCCCAGCTCCTACGAGCAGTACTTC. Translating gives CASTPSEPSSYEQYF.

The chain uses TRBV20-1 and TRBJ2-3; 7 bases line up with TRBD2. Germline CDR1 DFQATT, CDR2 SNEGSKA (reference sequence). The CDR3 sequence is 15 residues long. Trimming removed 6 bases from V and 2 bases from J; junction bases left unmatched: 11. CDR3 in amino acids: CSAVGGSGPTDTQYF. CDR3 in DNA: TGCAGTGCCGTCGGGGGGTCCGGTCCCACAGATACGCAGTATTTT.

This clone turned up a few times. The chain joins TRBV7-2 to TRBJ1-2; perhaps TRBD1 as D (5 bases). V lost 5 bases to trimming and J lost 6 bases, with 13 bases between them. Looked up from germline, CDR1 is SGHTA and CDR2 is FQGNSA. CDR3 length: 13 residues. This chain's CDR3 is CASSKGWADGYTF. CDR3 nucleotide sequence: TGTGCCAGCAGCAAGGGGTGGGCTGATGGCTACACCTTC.

This rearrangement joins TRBV20-1 to TRBJ2-7; TRBD2 aligns across 9 bases. After removal of 6 bases from V and 3 bases from J, the junction contained 12 bases not matched to a gene. CDR1 and CDR2 (germline): DFQATT, SNEGSKA (reference sequence). The CDR3 loop spans 15 amino acids. The DNA for the CDR3 is TGCAGTGCCCGTGCCGCTAGCGGGGTTTTCTACGAGCAGTACTTC. This gives the protein CSARAASGVFYEQYF.

The chain joins TRBV6-2 or TRBV6-3 to TRBJ1-1, with TRBD1 matching 9 bases. The CDR3 consists of 14 residues. V lost 4 bases and J lost 5; bases outside the gene matches: 5. Per germline, CDR1 MNHEY and CDR2 SVGEGT. The CDR3 bases are TGTGCCAGCAGTTTATTACAGGGGGCGACTGAAGCTTTCTTT. Translation gives CASSLLQGATEAFF.

This clone was counted a few times. The V and J genes are TRBV7-3 and TRBJ2-2; 9 bases line up with TRBD1. CDR1 is SGHTA and CDR2 is FQGTGA in the germline V gene. The CDR3 consists of 14 residues. After removal of 2 bases from V and 6 bases from J, the junction contained 1 base not matched to a gene. The CDR3 DNA reads TGTGCCAGCAGCTTAGACAGGGGGGCCGGGGAGCTGTTTTTT. This sequence encodes CASSLDRGAGELFF.

The gene calls are TRBV5-1 and TRBJ1-1; D remains ambiguous. The germline V gene has CDR1 SGHRS and CDR2 YFSETQ. This CDR3 has 13 amino acids. Trimming stripped 0 bases from V and 8 bases from J, with 11 bases between. In nucleotides, the CDR3 is TGCGCCAGCAGCTTGGGAATGGGCAGGGAAGCTTTCTTT. Its translation is CASSLGMGREAFF.

The chain uses TRBV6-2 or TRBV6-3 and TRBJ2-7; 10 nucleotides line up with TRBD2. CDR3 size: 15 residues. CDR1 is MNHEY and CDR2 is SVGEGT in the germline V gene. V was clipped by 2 bases and J by 0 bases; unmatched bases: 1. For the CDR3, the DNA is TGTGCCAGCAGTTACCCTAGCGGGAGCTCCTACGAGCAGTACTTC. Translated, it gives CASSYPSGSSYEQYF.

The chain has TRBV20-1 and TRBJ2-7; D perhaps matches TRBD2 (6 bases). CDR3 length: 14 amino acids. Looked up from germline, CDR1 is DFQATT and CDR2 is SNEGSKA (reference sequence). Trimming shortened V by 6 bases and J by 6 bases, and 21 bases separated the two germline ends. The DNA for the CDR3 is TGCAGTGCCACCCCTTTGGGGGGTAGCTCCGAGCAGTACTTC. As protein: CSATPLGGSSEQYF.

Details on this clone: One junction end disagrees with the germline gene, perhaps due to a read error. The chain joins TRBV19 to TRBJ2-6; perhaps D is TRBD1 or TRBD2 (5 bases each). In germline, CDR1 is LNHDA, CDR2 SQIVND (reference sequence). The CDR3 consists of 14 residues. CDR3 sequence: CASSLGTQGANKFF. The CDR3 coding sequence is TGTGCCAGTAGTTTAGGGACGCAGGGTGCTAATAAGTTCTTC.

The V and J genes are TRBV20-1 and TRBJ2-7; 15 bases are a match to TRBD2. V shed 3 bases, J shed 7 bases, and the junction held 4 bases outside the gene matches. Germline CDR1 DFQATT, CDR2 SNEGSKA (reference sequence). The CDR3 contains 14 residues. The CDR3: CSASPGTSGGEQYF. The CDR3 DNA sequence: TGCAGTGCTAGCCCCGGGACTAGCGGGGGGGAGCAGTACTTC.

This chain links TRBV20-1 with TRBJ2-1; TRBD1 matches 9 bases. The length of the CDR3 is 14 residues. Germline assignment: CDR1 DFQATT and CDR2 SNEGSKA (reference sequence). Trimming took 1 base from V and 4 from J; bases not matched to a gene: 2. The CDR3 loop is CSARGTGAYNEQFF. CDR3 coding DNA: TGCAGTGCTAGAGGGACAGGGGCATACAATGAGCAGTTCTTC.

The gene calls are TRBV7-2 and TRBJ2-2; perhaps TRBD2 as D (6 bases). The CDR3 sequence is 15 residues long. Trimming shortened V by 5 bases and J by 7 bases, and 17 bases separated the two germline ends. The germline CDR1 and CDR2 sequences are SGHTA and FQGNSA. CDR3 region: CASSRPDRRGGELFF. The CDR3, as DNA: TGTGCCAGCAGCCGCCCGGACCGGAGGGGCGGGGAGCTGTTTTTT.

The chain employs TRBV30 and TRBJ1-1; D ambiguous. The CDR3 is 15 amino acids. Germline V lookup: CDR1 GTSNPN, CDR2 SVGIG (reference sequence). Trimming shortened V by 0 bases and J by 2 bases, and 13 bases separated the two germline ends. CDR3 bases: TGTGCCTGGAGTGTATTCGGGCGAGGCAACACTGAAGCTTTCTTT. Translated: CAWSVFGRGNTEAFF.

The chain employs TRBV27 and TRBJ2-3, with 10 bases matching TRBD2. Losses at the gene ends were 7 bases for V and 7 bases for J; bases not matched to a gene: 8. The CDR3 has 14 residues. Germline V gene sequence: CDR1 MNHEY, CDR2 SMNVEV (reference sequence). Here the CDR3 DNA reads TGTGCCAGCACCCCCCCAGCGGGGGGGAATACGCAGTATTTT. Translation gives CASTPPAGGNTQYF.

This clone is medium-sized. The chain carries TRBV4-1 and TRBJ1-2, with D uncertain. The germline gives CDR1 MGHRA, CDR2 YSYEKL. V lost 0 bases and J 2 bases, leaving 10 bases between the germline ends. The CDR3 has 15 residues. CDR3 sequence: CASSQEATINYGYTF. In DNA, the CDR3 is TGCGCCAGCAGCCAAGAAGCGACGATCAACTATGGCTACACCTTC.

This clone was recorded a few times. CDR3 in DNA: TGCGCCAGCAGCTTAGAACCGGGACTAGCGGGACAGTCCTACGAGCAGTACTTC. Amino acid sequence: CASSLEPGLAGQSYEQYF. The V gene is TRBV5-1, the J gene TRBJ2-7; 13 bases map to TRBD2. The CDR3 is made up of 18 amino acids. Germline V gene data show CDR1 as SGHRS and CDR2 as YFSETQ. With V trimmed by 2 bases and J by 1 base, 9 bases remained unmatched.

The chain links TRBV12-3 or TRBV12-4 to TRBJ1-1; possibly TRBD1 for D (6 bases). Between the trimmed V and J ends, which lost 6 bases and 2 bases, there was a span of 13 bases. There are 14 residues in the CDR3. Here the CDR3 DNA reads TGTGCCAGCAGGTGGGGGGCTCCAAACACTGAAGCTTTCTTT. It translates to CASRWGAPNTEAFF.

The chain joins TRBV7-8 to TRBJ1-5; D is unresolved. The CDR3 loop spans 15 amino acids. The V end was cut by 5 bases, the J end by 5 bases, with 16 bases between. The germline V gene encodes CDR1 SGHVS and CDR2 FQNEAQ. The CDR3 bases are TGTGCCAGCAGCCCTCCCGGAGTGGGTGATCAGCCCCAGCATTTT. The encoded protein is CASSPPGVGDQPQHF.

This chain links TRBV7-2 with TRBJ2-3, with a possible D match to TRBD1 (5 bases). Germline-derived CDR1 and CDR2 are SGHTA and FQGNSA. The CDR3 is 14 amino acids. The V and J ends lost 5 bases and 4 bases respectively, with 13 bases between them. This CDR3 is CASSLNQGPDTQYF. The CDR3 DNA is TGTGCCAGCAGCCTTAACCAGGGCCCAGATACGCAGTATTTT.

This clone has a handful of counts. At one of its ends the junction is not consistent with the germline gene, which may arise from a read error. The chain couples TRBV6-5 to TRBJ1-1; TRBD1 might be the D (5 bases). This CDR3 is built from 13 residues. The germline V gene has CDR1 MNHEY and CDR2 SVGAGI. This CDR3 reads CASSYGGNAEAFF. The CDR3 nucleotides are TGTGCCAGCAGCTATGGGGGGAACGCTGAAGCTTTCTTT.

The J gene is TRBJ2-7, the V gene TRBV19, with D possibly matching TRBD2 (6 bases). Trimming stripped 8 bases from V and 0 bases from J, with 17 bases between. Germline CDR1 LNHDA, CDR2 SQIVND (reference sequence). CDR3 length: 15 amino acids. The CDR3 is CASSSDPMSSYEQYF. The DNA of the CDR3 is TGTGCCAGTTCTAGCGACCCCATGAGCTCCTACGAGCAGTACTTC.

This clone has only a few counts. CDR3 nucleotide sequence: TGTGCCAGCAGTTTTTCCGGACAGGGAGGTGAGCAGTTCTTC. Its translation is CASSFSGQGGEQFF. V is TRBV12-3 or TRBV12-4 and J is TRBJ2-1, with TRBD1 identical over 8 bases. This CDR3 region has 14 residues. J gave up 9 bases and V 3 bases, and 7 bases lay outside the gene matches.

A few counts support this clone. V is TRBV6-6 and J is TRBJ1-1, with a tentative D call TRBD1 (6 bases). With 3 bases removed from V and 2 bases from J, the gap between germline ends came to 10 bases. The CDR3 spans 14 residues. In germline, CDR1 is MNHNY, CDR2 SVGAGI (reference sequence). The CDR3 region is CASSYEGGNTEAFF. CDR3 DNA: TGTGCCAGCAGTTATGAGGGGGGCAACACTGAAGCTTTCTTT.

This clone has a handful of counts. This chain uses TRBV20-1 with TRBJ2-6; possibly TRBD2 for D (5 bases). The CDR3 extends over 17 amino acids. V gave up 5 bases and J gave up 4 bases, with 21 bases separating them. Germline CDR1 DFQATT, CDR2 SNEGSKA (reference sequence). CDR3 sequence reads: CSASPPARGSGANVLTF. For the CDR3, the DNA is TGCAGTGCTTCCCCACCCGCGCGAGGGTCCGGGGCCAACGTCCTGACTTTC.

The genes are TRBV7-6 and TRBJ2-7, with D possibly matching TRBD2 (6 bases). Germline V gene sequence: CDR1 SGHVS, CDR2 FNYEAQ. The CDR3 contains 18 residues. V was shortened by 1 base and J by 5 bases, with 24 bases between the two germline ends. The CDR3, as DNA: TGTGCCAGCAGCTTAGTTCCCCTGGGCCAGCGGGTAGGAGACGAGCAGTACTTC. It specifies CASSLVPLGQRVGDEQYF.

The chain carries TRBV30 and TRBJ2-7, with unresolved D. The V end lost 3 bases, the J end lost 13 bases, and 28 bases lay between the germline ends. CDR1 is GTSNPN, CDR2 SVGIG, per germline (reference sequence). This CDR3 is 15 amino acids long. CDR3 protein: CAWRVGLDSSYDHYF. In DNA, the CDR3 is TGTGCCTGGAGAGTTGGTCTCGATAGCTCCTACGATCATTACTTC.